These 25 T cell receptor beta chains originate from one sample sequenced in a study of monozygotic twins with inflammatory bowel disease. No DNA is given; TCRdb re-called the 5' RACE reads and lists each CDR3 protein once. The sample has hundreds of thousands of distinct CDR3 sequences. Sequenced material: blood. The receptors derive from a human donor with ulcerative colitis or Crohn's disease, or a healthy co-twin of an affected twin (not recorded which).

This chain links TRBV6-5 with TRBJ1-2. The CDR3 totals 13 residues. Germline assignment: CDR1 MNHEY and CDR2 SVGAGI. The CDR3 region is CASSMTANYGYTF.

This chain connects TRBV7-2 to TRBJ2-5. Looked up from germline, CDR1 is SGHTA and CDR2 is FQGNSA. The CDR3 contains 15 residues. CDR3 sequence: CASSPKVSGQETQYF.

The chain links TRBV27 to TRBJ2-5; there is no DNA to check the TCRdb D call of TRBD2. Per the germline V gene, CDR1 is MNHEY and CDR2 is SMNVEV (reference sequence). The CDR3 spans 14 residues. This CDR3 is CASRLGLQQETQYF.

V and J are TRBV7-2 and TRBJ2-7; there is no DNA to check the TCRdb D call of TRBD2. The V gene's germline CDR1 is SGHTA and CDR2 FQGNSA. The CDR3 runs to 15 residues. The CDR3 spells CASSPRQRGEYEQYF.

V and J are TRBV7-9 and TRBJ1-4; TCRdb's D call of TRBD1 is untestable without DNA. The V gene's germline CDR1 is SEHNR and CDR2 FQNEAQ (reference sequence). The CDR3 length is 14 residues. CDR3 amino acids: CASSPRDIPQKLFF.

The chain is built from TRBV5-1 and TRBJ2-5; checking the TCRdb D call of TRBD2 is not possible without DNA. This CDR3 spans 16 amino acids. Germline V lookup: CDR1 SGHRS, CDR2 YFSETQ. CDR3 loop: CATTRALLTYQETQYF.

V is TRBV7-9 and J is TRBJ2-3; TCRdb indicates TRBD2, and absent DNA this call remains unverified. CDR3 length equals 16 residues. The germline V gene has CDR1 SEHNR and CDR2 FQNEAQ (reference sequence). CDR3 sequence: CASSRSVLAETDTQYF.

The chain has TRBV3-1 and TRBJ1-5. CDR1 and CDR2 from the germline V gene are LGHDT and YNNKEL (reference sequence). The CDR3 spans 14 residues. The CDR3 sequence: CASSQDGVYQPQHF.

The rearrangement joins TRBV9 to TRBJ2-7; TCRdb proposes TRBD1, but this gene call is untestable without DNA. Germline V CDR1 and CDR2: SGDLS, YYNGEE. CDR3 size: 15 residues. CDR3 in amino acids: CASSKDGGSGYEQYF.

CDR3 amino acids: CTGGQGIPSSYNEQFF. The chain is built from TRBV7-9 and TRBJ2-1; as DNA is missing, the TRBD1 call by TCRdb cannot be tested. CDR1 is SEHNR and CDR2 is FQNEAQ in the germline V gene (reference sequence). The CDR3 covers 16 residues.

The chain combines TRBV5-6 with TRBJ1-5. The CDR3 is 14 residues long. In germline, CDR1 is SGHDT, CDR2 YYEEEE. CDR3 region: CASSLGEYNQPQHF.

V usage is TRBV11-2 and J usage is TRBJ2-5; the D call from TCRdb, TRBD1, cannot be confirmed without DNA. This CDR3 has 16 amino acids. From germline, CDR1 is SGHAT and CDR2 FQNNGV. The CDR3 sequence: CASSPRTGGNQETQYF.

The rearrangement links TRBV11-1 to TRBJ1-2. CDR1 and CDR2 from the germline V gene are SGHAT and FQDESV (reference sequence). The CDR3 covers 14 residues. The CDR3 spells CASSLDFAGYGYTF.

CDR3 amino acids: CSASRASNQPQHF. The chain couples TRBV20-1 to TRBJ1-5; TCRdb's assignment of TRBD1 cannot be checked, as there is no DNA. The germline CDR1 and CDR2 sequences are DFQATT and SNEGSKA (reference sequence). This CDR3 region has 13 residues.

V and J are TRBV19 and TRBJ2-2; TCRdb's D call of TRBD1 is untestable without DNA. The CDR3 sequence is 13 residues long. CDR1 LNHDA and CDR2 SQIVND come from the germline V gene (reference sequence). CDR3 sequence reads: CASRGGRTGELFF.

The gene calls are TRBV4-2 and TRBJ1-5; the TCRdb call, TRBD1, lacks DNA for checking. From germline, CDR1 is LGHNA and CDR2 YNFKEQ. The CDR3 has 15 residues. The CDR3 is CASSQSRSPPGPQHF.

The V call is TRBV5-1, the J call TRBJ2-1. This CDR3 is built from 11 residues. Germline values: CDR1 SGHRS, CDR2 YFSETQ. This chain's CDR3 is CASSLGPEQFF.

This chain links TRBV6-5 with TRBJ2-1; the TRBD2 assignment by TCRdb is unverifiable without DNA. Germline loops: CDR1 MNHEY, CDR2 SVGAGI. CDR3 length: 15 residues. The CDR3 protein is CASSYGEALYNEQFF.

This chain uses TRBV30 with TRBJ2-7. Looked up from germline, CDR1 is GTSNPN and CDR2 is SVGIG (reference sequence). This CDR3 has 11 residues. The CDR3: CAWSVRSEQYF.

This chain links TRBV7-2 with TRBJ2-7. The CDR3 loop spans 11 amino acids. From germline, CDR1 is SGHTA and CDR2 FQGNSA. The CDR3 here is CASGLIYEQYF.

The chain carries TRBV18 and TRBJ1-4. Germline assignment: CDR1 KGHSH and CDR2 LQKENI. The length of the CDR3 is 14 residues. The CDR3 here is CASSGTTTNEKLFF.

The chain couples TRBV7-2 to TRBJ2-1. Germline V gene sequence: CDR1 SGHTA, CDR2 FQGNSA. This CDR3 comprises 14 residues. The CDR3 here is CASHAVGLGNEQFF.

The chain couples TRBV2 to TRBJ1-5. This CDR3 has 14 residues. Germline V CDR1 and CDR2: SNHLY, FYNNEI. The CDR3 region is CASSEVYVGQPQHF.

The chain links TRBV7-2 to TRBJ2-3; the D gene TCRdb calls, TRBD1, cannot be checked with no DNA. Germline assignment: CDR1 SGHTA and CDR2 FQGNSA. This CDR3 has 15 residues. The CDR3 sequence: CASSLDQGRTDTQYF.

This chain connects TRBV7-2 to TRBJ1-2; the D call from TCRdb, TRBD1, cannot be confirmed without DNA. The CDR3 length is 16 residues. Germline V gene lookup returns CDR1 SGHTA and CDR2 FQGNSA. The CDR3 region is CASSFARGTANYGYTF.